This T cell receptor (beta chain) was captured by sequencing in a study of shared clonotypes between healthy human individuals. This table comes from immunoSEQ multiplex PCR, and its TCRdb copy is limited to in-frame clones, with some not included. The sample includes 2 million to 3 million clones, roughly 93% seen only once; the top ten take about 0.38%. CDR1 SGDLS and CDR2 YYNGEE come from the germline V gene. Trimming cost V 1 base and J 5 bases; bases outside gene matches: 5. This CDR3 contains 16 residues. The TCR was taken from a man between 18 and 35 years old in good health. Some clones in this sample may be carry-over from other donors' samples. The chain links TRBV9 to TRBJ2-7; 14 bases align to TRBD2. The sequencing sample was made of naive CD4+ T cells from PBMCs. Subset described: CD45RA+ positively selected. The CDR3, as DNA: TGTGCCAGCAGCGTACTGGGACTAGCGGGAGCCCACGAGCAGTACTTC. As protein: CASSVLGLAGAHEQYF.